One and the same sample provided the 32 T cell receptor beta chains below, sequenced in a study of T cells in Graves' hyperthyroidism and ophthalmopathy. From RNA transcripts, TCR beta CDR3 regions were amplified. HTBI primers were employed in a first-round RT-PCR of the TCR CDR3. TCRdb passed the multiplex PCR reads through MiXCR, listing each CDR3 protein once. In the table there are about 55,000 distinct CDR3 sequences, around 50% of which are singletons. What was sequenced was blood. These receptors all come from a woman in her sixties or seventies with Graves' ophthalmopathy.

J is TRBJ2-1 and V is TRBV7-2, with 7 bases matching TRBD2. Germline V gene lookup returns CDR1 SGHTA and CDR2 FQGNSA. Trimming at V came to 3 bases and at J to 4 bases, leaving 3 bases not matched to a gene. The CDR3 has 14 amino acids. CDR3 nucleotide sequence: TGTGCCAGCAGCTTGCCTAGCGGTTACAATGAGCAGTTCTTC. Protein: CASSLPSGYNEQFF.

The CDR3 protein is CSAKQGVYEQYF. In nucleotides, the CDR3 is TGCAGTGCTAAACAGGGCGTCTACGAGCAGTACTTC. This sequence joins TRBV20-1 and TRBJ2-7; weak D call: TRBD1 (6 bases). Deletions cut 4 bases from V and 3 bases from J, with 10 bases between. This CDR3 spans 12 amino acids. Germline assignment: CDR1 DFQATT and CDR2 SNEGSKA (reference sequence).

This CDR3 reads CARGAGGLLTGELFF. The CDR3 coding sequence is TGTGCCAGGGGAGCGGGGGGGCTGCTCACCGGGGAGCTGTTTTTT. V and J are TRBV2 and TRBJ2-2, with 10 bases matching TRBD2. The CDR3 is 15 residues long. Trimming took 9 bases from V and 4 from J; bases not matched to a gene: 8. Germline V lookup: CDR1 SNHLY, CDR2 FYNNEI.

The gene calls are TRBV19 and TRBJ2-7; D is perhaps TRBD1 (5 bases). Trimming took off 3 bases at V and 4 bases at J, with 16 bases between the two ends. The germline CDR1 and CDR2 sequences are LNHDA and SQIVND (reference sequence). The CDR3 extends over 15 amino acids. The CDR3 DNA sequence: TGTGCCAGTAGTATTACTGGGCAGGGAAATTACGAGCAGTACTTC. As protein: CASSITGQGNYEQYF.

This clonotype was observed many times. The V call is TRBV20-1, the J call TRBJ2-5; D ambiguous. The germline gives CDR1 DFQATT, CDR2 SNEGSKA (reference sequence). The CDR3 has 11 amino acids. Trimming took 1 base from V and 4 from J, leaving 4 bases between them. The CDR3 sequence is CSARVRETQYF. Here the CDR3 DNA reads TGCAGTGCTAGAGTTCGAGAGACCCAGTACTTC.

This clonotype was observed at least ten times. This rearrangement joins TRBV2 to TRBJ2-5; 8 bases agree with TRBD1. CDR1 SNHLY and CDR2 FYNNEI come from the germline V gene. The CDR3 extends over 12 amino acids. J gave up 3 bases and V 6 bases, and 0 bases lay outside the gene matches. The CDR3 reads CASRDREETQYF. The CDR3 DNA reads as TGTGCCAGCAGGGACAGGGAAGAGACCCAGTACTTC. Complete variable domain (other parts from reference TRBV2 and TRBJ2-5): EPEVTQTPSHQVTQMGQEVILRCVPISNHLYFYWYRQILGQKVEFLVSFYNNEISEKSEIFDDQFSVERPDGSNFTLKIRSTKLEDSAMYFCASRDREETQYFGPGTRLLVL.

The rearrangement links TRBV6-6 to TRBJ2-7; TRBD2 matches 10 bases. Germline assignment: CDR1 MNHNY and CDR2 SVGAGI (reference sequence). The trim removed 6 bases at V and 3 bases at J, leaving 5 bases unmatched. The CDR3 covers 14 residues. CDR3 DNA sequence: TGTGCCAGCAGAGACCTAGCGGGGGACTACGAGCAGTACTTC. This gives the protein CASRDLAGDYEQYF.

This clonotype was counted a single time. The junction shows a germline mismatch at one end, possibly a read error. The chain is built from TRBV7-6 and TRBJ2-2, with a weak D call TRBD2 (6 bases). The CDR3 sequence is 19 residues long. The V gene's germline CDR1 is SGHVS and CDR2 FNYEAQ. This CDR3 reads CASSPGAGSRTSNTGGLFF. DNA of the CDR3: TGTGCCAGCAGCCCAGGCGCGGGCAGCCGGACATCAAACACCGGGGGGCTGTTTTTT.

This clonotype occurred many times. The chain combines TRBV28 with TRBJ1-1; D remains unclear. CDR1 and CDR2 from the germline V gene are MDHEN and SYDVKM. V dropped 6 bases and J dropped 1 base, with 9 bases sitting between them. CDR3 size: 13 residues. CDR3 nucleotides: TGTGCCAGCAGCTTTCCCGGGAACACTGAAGCTTTCTTT. Protein: CASSFPGNTEAFF.

The chain recombines TRBV19 with TRBJ2-5; the match to TRBD2 covers 7 bases. The germline V gene encodes CDR1 LNHDA and CDR2 SQIVND (reference sequence). Trimming cost V 5 bases and J 4 bases; bases outside gene matches: 7. The CDR3 spans 14 residues. This CDR3 is CASSPGGSPETQYF. CDR3 DNA sequence: TGTGCCAGTAGTCCCGGGGGGAGCCCAGAGACCCAGTACTTC.

This clonotype has more than one count but fewer than ten. A much more abundant neighbour one base away suggests this may be a read error. The CDR3 spells CASSQDWGIGSGNTIYF. The CDR3 coding sequence is TGTGCCAGCAGCCAAGATTGGGGGATTGGGAGTGGGAACACCATATATTTT. The chain couples TRBV4-2 to TRBJ1-3; maybe TRBD1 (5 bases). Trimming cost V 0 bases and J 7 bases, with 19 bases left between them. Germline V gene sequence: CDR1 LGHNA, CDR2 YNFKEQ. The CDR3 loop spans 17 amino acids.

Points on this clonotype: The CDR3 carries no conserved terminal phenylalanine or tryptophan, so it likely arises from a read error. The chain couples TRBV5-1 to TRBJ1-2; a weak D match, TRBD1 (5 bases). CDR1 is SGHRS, CDR2 YFSETQ, per germline. This CDR3 region has 11 residues. Trimming took 4 bases from V and 11 from J, leaving 12 bases between them. In DNA, the CDR3 is TGCGCCAGCAGCATAGGGGTTGGTTACACCTCC. Amino acid sequence: CASSIGVGYTS.

V usage is TRBV6-4 and J usage is TRBJ1-2; 8 bases match TRBD1. Trimming at V came to 7 bases and at J to 4 bases, leaving 8 bases not matched to a gene. Germline lookup yields CDR1 MRHNA and CDR2 SNTAGT. CDR3 length: 14 amino acids. The CDR3 DNA reads as TGTGCCAGCACTGAGTGCGACAGGGGCTATGGCTACACCTTC. It codes for CASTECDRGYGYTF.

This clonotype was counted at least ten times. The chain has TRBV12-3 or TRBV12-4 and TRBJ1-5; unclear D gene. The CDR3 has 11 amino acids. The V end lost 4 bases, the J end lost 6 bases, and 4 bases lay between the germline ends. DNA of the CDR3: TGTGCCAGCAGTTCTGGTCAGCCCCAGCATTTT. This encodes CASSSGQPQHF.

The chain links TRBV7-8 to TRBJ2-3, with 9 bases matching TRBD1. The CDR3 has 16 residues. V trimming: 6 bases; J trimming: 3 bases; junction bases outside the gene matches: 10. Looked up from germline, CDR1 is SGHVS and CDR2 is FQNEAQ. CDR3: CASRYTGTGRTDTQYF. CDR3 nucleotides: TGTGCCAGCAGGTACACCGGGACAGGGAGGACAGATACGCAGTATTTT.

The sample holds many counts of this clonotype. This chain joins TRBV4-2 and TRBJ2-5; D perhaps matches TRBD2 (6 bases). The V gene's germline CDR1 is LGHNA and CDR2 YNFKEQ. The CDR3 covers 16 residues. V was clipped by 1 base and J by 4 bases, with 16 bases between them. The CDR3 is CASSQAGRPGGETQYF. The CDR3 region has the DNA TGTGCCAGCAGCCAAGCTGGGCGGCCCGGGGGAGAGACCCAGTACTTC.

This clonotype was picked up many times. This chain links TRBV5-5 with TRBJ1-4; D possibly corresponds to TRBD1 (5 bases). Looked up from germline, CDR1 is SGHKS and CDR2 is YYEKEE (reference sequence). Trimming left V 0 bases short and J 6 bases short, with 12 bases between. The CDR3 length is 15 residues. CDR3 nucleotide sequence: TGTGCCAGCAGCTTGGCTGGGGCGAGGGATGAAAAACTGTTTTTT. This translates into CASSLAGARDEKLFF.

The V and J genes are TRBV9 and TRBJ2-1; 10 bases agree with TRBD2. The CDR3 is 15 amino acids. J was trimmed by 12 bases and V by 3 bases; bases with no gene match: 12. Germline values: CDR1 SGDLS, CDR2 YYNGEE. The DNA of the CDR3 is TGTGCCAGCAGCGCCTTAGCGGGAGGTCCAGATACGCAGTTCTTC. Amino acid sequence: CASSALAGGPDTQFF.

The V gene is TRBV11-2, the J gene TRBJ1-3; the D is unclear. The germline CDR1 and CDR2 sequences are SGHAT and FQNNGV. The germline V and J ends were trimmed by 1 base and 3 bases, with 10 bases remaining between them. The CDR3 sequence is 15 residues long. In nucleotides, the CDR3 is TGTGCCAGCAGCTTAGTCGCCAGTGGTGGAAACACCATATATTTT. It encodes CASSLVASGGNTIYF.

Of note for this clonotype: A much larger clone differs from this one at a single base, so this may be a read error. The conserved final phenylalanine or tryptophan is absent from the CDR3, which likely points to a read error. This chain uses TRBV28 with TRBJ1-1; D may be TRBD1 (5 bases). The V end lost 6 bases, the J end lost 11 bases, and 16 bases lay between the germline ends. The CDR3 length is 12 residues. The V gene's germline CDR1 is MDHEN and CDR2 SYDVKM. In nucleotides, the CDR3 is TGTGCCAGCAGGACGTCCGGGACCAGGGCTTTCTCT. Protein sequence: CASRTSGTRAFS.

A few counts support this clonotype. DNA of the CDR3: TGCAGTGCTCTAGACGGGACAGCTGCTAACTATGGCTACACCTTC. Its protein is CSALDGTAANYGYTF. V and J are TRBV20-1 and TRBJ1-2; TRBD1 matches at 7 bases. The ends lost 5 bases at V and 0 bases at J; junction bases unmatched: 9. The CDR3 length is 15 residues. Germline CDR1 is DFQATT and CDR2 is SNEGSKA (reference sequence).

The chain has TRBV24-1 and TRBJ1-5, with 9 nucleotides matching TRBD1. Germline CDR1 is KGHDR and CDR2 is SFDVKD. The CDR3 contains 17 residues. V gave up 2 bases and J gave up 1 base; unmatched junction bases: 5. The CDR3 reads CATSDSGTGSSNQPQHF. The CDR3 DNA is TGTGCCACCAGTGATTCCGGGACAGGGTCAAGCAATCAGCCCCAGCATTTT.

This clonotype was seen many times. The CDR3 bases are TGCGCCAGCAGCTTGGCCGGGTGGGGATCACCCCTCCACTTT. It specifies CASSLAGWGSPLHF. J is TRBJ1-6 and V is TRBV5-1; unclear D gene. The CDR3 covers 14 residues. Germline-derived CDR1 and CDR2 are SGHRS and YFSETQ. Between the trimmed V and J ends, which lost 0 bases and 10 bases, there was a span of 11 bases.

This clonotype was seen ten or more times. This sequence joins TRBV12-5 and TRBJ1-1, with TRBD1 identical over 8 bases. With V trimmed by 5 bases and J by 3 bases, 5 bases remained unmatched. The CDR3 totals 14 residues. Germline V gene data show CDR1 as LGHNT and CDR2 as FRNRAP. The CDR3 DNA reads TGTGCTAGTGGTCTAACGGACAGGGACACTGAAGCTTTCTTT. The encoded protein is CASGLTDRDTEAFF. The full variable domain, rest sourced from reference TRBV12-5 and TRBJ1-1, is DARVTQTPRHKVTEMGQEVTMRCQPILGHNTVFWYRQTMMQGLELLAYFRNRAPLDDSGMPKDRFSAEMPDATLATLKIQPSEPRDSAVYFCASGLTDRDTEAFFGQGTRLTVV.

The chain uses TRBV6-1 and TRBJ1-1; D gene uncertain. Per germline, CDR1 MNHNS and CDR2 SASEGT. V was trimmed by 2 bases and J by 3 bases, leaving 4 bases between them. The CDR3 totals 12 residues. CDR3: CASSEWDTEAFF. CDR3 DNA: TGTGCCAGCAGTGAATGGGACACTGAAGCTTTCTTT.

This clonotype was seen many times. The chain carries TRBV27 and TRBJ2-1, with 8 bases matching TRBD2. V gave up 6 bases and J gave up 9 bases; unmatched junction bases: 13. The CDR3 has 15 amino acids. From germline, CDR1 is MNHEY and CDR2 SMNVEV (reference sequence). The CDR3 bases are TGTGCCAGCAGGCTCTCGGGGGGGGGCGTAGTTGAGCAGTTCTTC. Its protein is CASRLSGGGVVEQFF.

Many counts were recorded for this clonotype. The chain joins TRBV7-6 to TRBJ2-5; 10 bases are shared with TRBD1. CDR1 is SGHVS and CDR2 is FNYEAQ in the germline V gene. With V trimmed by 7 bases and J by 5 bases, 19 bases remained unmatched. The CDR3 consists of 18 residues. The CDR3 region is CASTQSERGQGSVETQYF. As DNA, the CDR3 is TGTGCCAGCACTCAATCGGAAAGGGGACAGGGGAGCGTGGAGACCCAGTACTTC.

This clonotype came up many times. The chain is built from TRBV9 and TRBJ1-1; D gene ambiguous. The V end was cut by 7 bases, the J end by 3 bases, with 13 bases between. This CDR3 is built from 13 residues. Germline CDR1 SGDLS, CDR2 YYNGEE. The CDR3 spells CASYEVTDTEAFF. Written as DNA, the CDR3 is TGTGCCAGCTACGAGGTCACGGACACTGAAGCTTTCTTT.

The chain recombines TRBV12-3 or TRBV12-4 with TRBJ2-7, with 15 bases fitting TRBD2. The CDR3 covers 16 residues. The ends lost 6 bases at V and 4 bases at J; junction bases unmatched: 7. This chain's CDR3 is CASSRTSGRAGYEQYF. The CDR3 nucleotides read TGTGCCAGCAGCAGGACTAGCGGGAGGGCCGGTTACGAGCAGTACTTC.

As regards this clonotype: The junction departs from the called germline gene at one end, perhaps through a read error. The V and J genes are TRBV5-4 and TRBJ2-3; D possibly corresponds to TRBD1 (7 bases). The germline CDR1 and CDR2 sequences are SGHNT and YYREEE (reference sequence). The CDR3 is 16 residues long. The CDR3 is CASINRQGGRTDMQYF. The CDR3 DNA reads as TGTGCCAGCATCAACCGCCAGGGGGGACGCACAGATATGCAGTATTTT.

The chain couples TRBV20-1 to TRBJ1-3; D gene ambiguous. CDR1 and CDR2 (germline): DFQATT, SNEGSKA (reference sequence). The ends were cut back, 6 bases at V and 2 bases at J, with 11 bases in the middle. The CDR3 has 13 amino acids. The CDR3: CSARRSTGNTIYF. CDR3 DNA sequence: TGCAGTGCAAGGAGATCGACTGGAAACACCATATATTTT.

This clonotype has a handful of counts. The chain links TRBV7-8 to TRBJ2-5; D gene ambiguous. This CDR3 spans 12 amino acids. Germline V gene data show CDR1 as SGHVS and CDR2 as FQNEAQ. The ends were cut back, 0 bases at V and 8 bases at J, with 7 bases in the middle. Here the CDR3 DNA reads TGTGCCAGCAGCTTAGCCTCGGTTACCCAGTACTTC. Residues: CASSLASVTQYF.